This T cell receptor (beta chain) was captured by sequencing in a study of preoperative IRX-2 immunotherapy in early breast cancer. The V end was cut by 10 bases, the J end by 5 bases, with 20 bases between. The CDR3 runs to 14 residues. The germline gives CDR1 LNHDA, CDR2 SQIVND (reference sequence). Libraries were prepared by immunoSEQ multiplex PCR; TCRdb keeps only in-frame clonotypes and omits some of them. Here the sample spans over 20,000 clones, 80% to 90% being singletons. Treatment given: preoperative locoregional IRX-2 cytokine immunotherapy. Samples came from a phase Ib trial of preoperative locoregional IRX-2 cytokine immunotherapy.

V is TRBV19 and J is TRBJ1-2; possibly TRBD1 for D (5 bases). This clonotype originated in a human donor with breast cancer. Material: lymph node tissue, obtained after IRX-2 immunotherapy. CDR3 sequence: CATRLPGALYGYTF. The CDR3 DNA is TGTGCCACTCGGCTTCCCGGGGCATTGTATGGCTACACCTTC.